The rows below give T cell receptor beta chains drawn from one sample of a study of cytomegalovirus exposure and HLA in healthy donors. The protocol was immunoSEQ multiplex PCR, while the TCRdb copy is restricted to in-frame clones and leaves out a portion. The sample includes under 200,000 clones, 77% of them seen just once. Sample: PBMCs. Source of these receptors: a middle-aged woman in good health and CMV-seropositive. The CDR3 runs from the conserved cysteine through the conserved F or W. The order of the fields is J gene, clone size, V gene, D gene, CDR3 protein, CDR3 DNA. A D gene is named only where the DNA matches it firmly. The size entry is marked missing in some rows and otherwise reads once, few, many or a size class.

J: TRBJ2-5; size: .; V: TRBV6-6; D: TRBD1; CDR3: CASSPPGQILIQTQYF; DNA: TGTGCCAGCAGTCCCCCGGGACAGATCCTCATTCAGACCCAGTACTTC
J: TRBJ1-4; size: few; V: TRBV7-9; D: .; CDR3: CASSLASPAGAKLFF; DNA: TGTGCCAGCAGCTTAGCCAGTCCGGCGGGTGCAAAACTGTTTTTT
J: TRBJ2-7; size: once; V: TRBV7-2; D: .; CDR3: CASSLARSNYEQYF; DNA: TGTGCCAGCAGCTTAGCGAGGAGTAACTACGAGCAGTACTTC
J: TRBJ2-3; size: .; V: TRBV9; D: TRBD2; CDR3: CASSVGLAGPSTDTQYF; DNA: TGTGCCAGCAGCGTAGGACTAGCGGGACCTAGCACAGATACGCAGTATTTT
J: TRBJ1-3; size: .; V: TRBV21-1; D: .; CDR3: CASKDRGGNTIYF; DNA: TGTGCCAGCAAGGACAGGGGTGGAAACACCATATATTTT
J: TRBJ1-1; size: few; V: TRBV29-1; D: .; CDR3: CSVRNRDTEAFF; DNA: TGCAGCGTTCGGAACAGGGACACTGAAGCTTTCTTT
J: TRBJ2-7; size: .; V: TRBV7-8; D: .; CDR3: CASSQADREGYEQYF; DNA: TGTGCCAGCAGCCAAGCGGACAGGGAGGGTTACGAGCAGTACTTC
J: TRBJ2-7; size: .; V: TRBV27; D: .; CDR3: CASSSIGRTSYEQYF; DNA: TGTGCCAGCAGTTCAATAGGACGGACATCCTACGAGCAGTACTTC
J: TRBJ1-1; size: .; V: TRBV2; D: .; CDR3: CASSEDRSAMNTEAFF; DNA: TGTGCCAGCAGTGAAGACAGGTCCGCCATGAACACTGAAGCTTTCTTT
J: TRBJ1-1; size: .; V: TRBV4-2; D: TRBD1; CDR3: CASSQDGTGSLSTEAFF; DNA: TGTGCCAGCAGCCAAGATGGGACAGGGTCTTTAAGTACTGAAGCTTTCTTT
J: TRBJ2-2; size: .; V: TRBV30; D: .; CDR3: CAWTHLPGELFF; DNA: TGTGCCTGGACCCATCTACCCGGGGAGCTGTTTTTT
J: TRBJ2-2; size: .; V: TRBV12-2; D: .; CDR3: CASRLDIFTGELFF; DNA: TGTGCAAGTCGCTTAGATATATTCACCGGGGAGCTGTTTTTT
J: TRBJ1-2; size: .; V: TRBV19; D: .; CDR3: CASSIGRPNYGYTF; DNA: TGTGCCAGTAGTATCGGCAGGCCTAACTATGGCTACACCTTC
J: TRBJ2-7; size: once; V: TRBV7-2; D: TRBD2; CDR3: CASNMGLAAYQQYF; DNA: TGTGCCAGCAACATGGGACTAGCGGCTTATCAGCAGTACTTC
J: TRBJ2-7; size: .; V: TRBV30; D: .; CDR3: CAWSPPGSNYEQYF; DNA: TGTGCCTGGAGTCCTCCGGGATCTAACTACGAGCAGTACTTC
J: TRBJ2-3; size: once; V: TRBV7-2; D: .; CDR3: CASSLGLSGTDTQYF; DNA: TGTGCCAGCAGCTTAGGCCTTAGCGGCACAGATACGCAGTATTTT
J: TRBJ2-3; size: few; V: TRBV30; D: .; CDR3: CAWAPEDTQYF; DNA: TGTGCCTGGGCACCGGAGGATACGCAGTATTTT
J: TRBJ2-5; size: .; V: TRBV10-1; D: TRBD1; CDR3: CAKRYRPGQLEETQYF; DNA: TGCGCCAAGAGATATAGGCCGGGACAGCTCGAAGAGACCCAGTACTTC
J: TRBJ2-7; size: .; V: TRBV7-2; D: TRBD1; CDR3: CASTYREAGQGPYEQYF; DNA: TGTGCCAGCACTTATAGGGAAGCGGGACAGGGGCCCTACGAGCAGTACTTC
J: TRBJ2-3; size: once; V: TRBV30; D: .; CDR3: CAWSVGRSTDTQYF; DNA: TGTGCCTGGAGTGTTGGGAGAAGCACAGATACGCAGTATTTT
J: TRBJ1-5; size: .; V: TRBV29-1; D: TRBD1; CDR3: CSLPGQGEQPQHF; DNA: TGCAGCCTACCAGGCCAGGGGGAACAGCCCCAGCATTTT
J: TRBJ2-2; size: .; V: TRBV9; D: TRBD1; CDR3: CASSVWGTETEMELFF; DNA: TGTGCCAGCAGCGTTTGGGGGACAGAGACCGAGATGGAGCTGTTTTTT
J: TRBJ2-2; size: .; V: TRBV9; D: .; CDR3: CASSPQVNTGELFF; DNA: TGTGCCAGCAGCCCACAGGTGAACACCGGGGAGCTGTTTTTT
J: TRBJ1-2; size: .; V: TRBV19; D: TRBD1; CDR3: CASTPPDRGLYDYTF; DNA: TGTGCCAGTACCCCACCGGACAGGGGCCTCTATGACTACACCTTC
J: TRBJ2-7; size: .; V: TRBV7-9; D: .; CDR3: CSSSLAYSEQYF; DNA: TGTTCCAGCAGCTTAGCGTATAGCGAGCAGTACTTC
J: TRBJ2-1; size: .; V: TRBV7-9; D: TRBD2; CDR3: CASMLGTSGFTSYNEQFF; DNA: TGTGCCTCCATGTTGGGGACTAGCGGATTTACCTCCTACAATGAGCAGTTCTTC
J: TRBJ2-7; size: .; V: TRBV13; D: .; CDR3: CASSLARFNEQYF; DNA: TGTGCCAGCAGCTTAGCCCGGTTCAACGAGCAGTACTTC
J: TRBJ2-7; size: .; V: TRBV5-1; D: TRBD1; CDR3: CASSLGQGASEQYF; DNA: TGCGCCAGCAGCTTGGGGCAGGGGGCGTCCGAGCAGTACTTC
J: TRBJ2-5; size: .; V: TRBV7-9; D: .; CDR3: CASSLSAAQETQYF; DNA: TGTGCCAGCAGCTTATCAGCGGCCCAAGAGACCCAGTACTTC
J: TRBJ2-3; size: .; V: TRBV29-1; D: .; CDR3: CSVDAGVSTDTQYF; DNA: TGCAGCGTTGACGCCGGGGTGAGCACAGATACGCAGTATTTT
J: TRBJ1-4; size: .; V: TRBV4-1; D: .; CDR3: CASSQVLLEKLFF; DNA: TGCGCCAGCAGCCAAGTCCTCTTGGAAAAACTGTTTTTT
J: TRBJ1-6; size: .; V: TRBV2; D: TRBD1; CDR3: CASRGTVIPNNSPLHF; DNA: TGTGCCAGCAGAGGGACAGTTATACCCAATAATTCACCCCTCCACTTT
J: TRBJ1-2; size: few; V: TRBV7-2; D: .; CDR3: CASRWEVGGYTF; DNA: TGTGCCAGCAGATGGGAGGTCGGTGGCTACACCTTC
J: TRBJ1-1; size: .; V: TRBV15; D: TRBD1; CDR3: CATSDPTGNTEAFF; DNA: TGTGCCACCAGCGACCCGACAGGGAACACTGAGGCTTTCTTT
J: TRBJ1-5; size: .; V: TRBV7-2; D: TRBD1; CDR3: CASSLGGQGNQPQHF; DNA: TGTGCCAGCAGCTTAGGAGGACAGGGCAATCAGCCCCAGCATTTT
J: TRBJ2-1; size: .; V: TRBV23-1; D: TRBD2; CDR3: CASSHSLAGLTYNEQFF; DNA: TGCGCCAGCAGTCACTCTTTAGCGGGACTAACCTACAATGAGCAGTTCTTC
J: TRBJ2-6; size: once; V: TRBV6-1; D: .; CDR3: CASSELGGPASGANVLTF; DNA: TGTGCCAGCAGTGAATTGGGAGGCCCTGCCTCCGGGGCCAACGTCCTGACTTTC
J: TRBJ1-4; size: .; V: TRBV7-9; D: .; CDR3: CASSLGGGMDEKLFF; DNA: TGTGCCAGCAGCTTAGGTGGGGGCATGGATGAAAAACTGTTTTTT
J: TRBJ1-4; size: .; V: TRBV2; D: .; CDR3: CASGRDVNEKLFF; DNA: TGTGCCAGCGGGCGGGACGTAAACGAAAAACTGTTTTTT
J: TRBJ2-5; size: .; V: TRBV7-2; D: .; CDR3: CASSLEGQTSETQYF; DNA: TGTGCCAGCAGCTTAGAGGGGCAGACCTCAGAGACCCAGTACTTC
J: TRBJ2-5; size: .; V: TRBV5-4; D: .; CDR3: CASSLDARSSPWAQYF; DNA: TGTGCCAGCAGCTTGGACGCGCGGAGCTCTCCTTGGGCCCAGTACTTC
J: TRBJ2-5; size: .; V: TRBV5-1; D: .; CDR3: CASSRGSQETQYF; DNA: TGCGCCAGCAGCCGGGGATCCCAAGAGACCCAGTACTTC
J: TRBJ1-6; size: .; V: TRBV30; D: TRBD1; CDR3: CACSGTGNLSPLHF; DNA: TGTGCCTGCTCCGGGACAGGGAATCTCTCACCCCTCCACTTT
J: TRBJ1-2; size: .; V: TRBV7-9; D: .; CDR3: CASSLRGGYTF; DNA: TGTGCCAGCAGCCTAAGGGGTGGCTACACCTTC
J: TRBJ2-2; size: medium-sized; V: TRBV19; D: .; CDR3: CASSIPTAPGELFF; DNA: TGTGCCAGTAGTATCCCTACAGCCCCCGGGGAGCTGTTTTTT
J: TRBJ2-2; size: .; V: TRBV7-9; D: .; CDR3: CASSLAGGRANTGELFF; DNA: TGTGCCAGCAGCTTAGCTGGGGGCAGGGCGAACACCGGGGAGCTGTTTTTT
J: TRBJ2-5; size: .; V: TRBV7-9; D: TRBD2; CDR3: CASSLGLAGGEETQYF; DNA: TGTGCCAGCAGCTTAGGACTAGCGGGGGGAGAAGAGACCCAGTACTTC
J: TRBJ1-3; size: .; V: TRBV19; D: TRBD1; CDR3: CASTNRGPGNTIYF; DNA: TGTGCCAGTACCAATAGGGGGCCTGGAAACACCATATATTTT
J: TRBJ2-3; size: .; V: TRBV28; D: TRBD2; CDR3: CASSELAGGYTDTQYF; DNA: TGTGCCAGCAGTGAACTAGCGGGGGGGTACACAGATACGCAGTATTTT
J: TRBJ1-2; size: .; V: TRBV7-2; D: .; CDR3: CASSLGLSGSYTF; DNA: TGTGCCAGCAGCTTAGGCCTGTCGGGTAGCTACACCTTC
J: TRBJ2-1; size: .; V: TRBV9; D: TRBD2; CDR3: CASSTGLAGGGSYNEQFF; DNA: TGTGCCAGCAGCACGGGACTAGCGGGAGGCGGCTCCTACAATGAGCAGTTCTTC